What follows is one T cell receptor beta chain and its context. The antigen is not known. The sample originates from a study of Tregs in tolerant kidney transplant recipients. Unstimulated regulatory T cells (CD4+CD25+CD127-), CD4+CD25- non-regulatory cells, CD4 and CD8 cells were FACS-sorted from thawed PBMCs. Overall study findings and caveats: Few patients were studied, so findings need validation in larger groups.

Sequencing used immunoSEQ multiplex PCR; TCRdb keeps in-frame clones, though not all of them. The sample holds under 100,000 clones; around 94% are singletons and the top ten take 4.7%. Trimming removed 5 bases at V and 1 base at J, with 6 bases between. Germline loops: CDR1 SGHAT, CDR2 FQNNGV. The CDR3 runs 12 residues. This receptor was identified in a human donor in good health. V and J are TRBV11-2 and TRBJ2-7, with D tentatively TRBD2 (5 bases). The sample taken for sequencing was CD8+ T cells from blood. CDR3 amino acids: CASSGGSYEQYF. The CDR3 region has the DNA TGTGCCAGCAGCGGAGGATCCTACGAGCAGTACTTC. Drawing the rest from reference TRBV11-2 and TRBJ2-7, the complete variable domain is EAGVAQSPRYKIIEKRQSVAFWCNPISGHATLYWYQQILGQGPKLLIQFQNNGVVDDSQLPKDRFSAERLKGVDSTLKIQPAKLEDSAVYLCASSGGSYEQYFGPGTRLTVT.